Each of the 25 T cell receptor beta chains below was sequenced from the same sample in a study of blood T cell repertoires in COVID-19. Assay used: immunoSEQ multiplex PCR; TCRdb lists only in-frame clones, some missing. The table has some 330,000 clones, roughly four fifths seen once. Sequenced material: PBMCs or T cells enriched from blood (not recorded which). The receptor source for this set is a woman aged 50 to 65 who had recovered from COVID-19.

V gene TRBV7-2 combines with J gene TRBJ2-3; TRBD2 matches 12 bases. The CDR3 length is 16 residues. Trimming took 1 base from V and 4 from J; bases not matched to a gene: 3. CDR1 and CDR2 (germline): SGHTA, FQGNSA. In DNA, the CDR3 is TGTGCCAGCAGCTTAGTGTCTAGCGGGGGGGCAGATACGCAGTATTTT. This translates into CASSLVSSGGADTQYF.

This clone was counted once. Written as DNA, the CDR3 is TGTGCCAGCAGTCCCCGGCTAGTTCTCGAGACCCAGTACTTC. It translates to CASSPRLVLETQYF. The chain joins TRBV6-5 to TRBJ2-5; D is unclear. The V end was cut by 5 bases, the J end by 5 bases, with 15 bases between. There are 14 residues in the CDR3. Germline values: CDR1 MNHEY, CDR2 SVGAGI.

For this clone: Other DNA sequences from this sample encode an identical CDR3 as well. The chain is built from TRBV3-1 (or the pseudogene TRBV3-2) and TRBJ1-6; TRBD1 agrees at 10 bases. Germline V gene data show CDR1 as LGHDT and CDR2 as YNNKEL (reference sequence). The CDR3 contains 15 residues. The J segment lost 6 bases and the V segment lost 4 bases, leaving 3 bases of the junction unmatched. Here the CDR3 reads CASSPRTGGNSPLHF. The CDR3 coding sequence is TGTGCCAGCAGCCCCCGGACAGGGGGTAATTCACCCCTCCACTTT.

The CDR3 bases are TGTGCCAGCAGTGAAACGGCAACAGGGTCGACTAATGAAAAACTGTTTTTT. Translation gives CASSETATGSTNEKLFF. The genes are TRBV6-1 and TRBJ1-4; possible D gene TRBD1, 6 bases. The V end lost 2 bases, the J end lost 2 bases, and 15 bases lay between the germline ends. The CDR3 consists of 17 residues. Germline V gene data show CDR1 as MNHNS and CDR2 as SASEGT.

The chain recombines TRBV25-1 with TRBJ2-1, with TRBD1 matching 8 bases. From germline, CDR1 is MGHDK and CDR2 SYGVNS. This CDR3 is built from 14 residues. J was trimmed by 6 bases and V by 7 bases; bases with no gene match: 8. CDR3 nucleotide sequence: TGTGCCAGCACCCAGGGGGCGGGTTTCAATGAGCAGTTCTTC. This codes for CASTQGAGFNEQFF.

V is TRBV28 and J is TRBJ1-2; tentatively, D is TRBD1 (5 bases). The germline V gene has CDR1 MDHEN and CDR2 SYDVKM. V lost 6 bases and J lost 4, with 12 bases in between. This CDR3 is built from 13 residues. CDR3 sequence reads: CASSSTEPYGYTF. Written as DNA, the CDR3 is TGTGCCAGCAGCTCGACAGAGCCCTATGGCTACACCTTC.

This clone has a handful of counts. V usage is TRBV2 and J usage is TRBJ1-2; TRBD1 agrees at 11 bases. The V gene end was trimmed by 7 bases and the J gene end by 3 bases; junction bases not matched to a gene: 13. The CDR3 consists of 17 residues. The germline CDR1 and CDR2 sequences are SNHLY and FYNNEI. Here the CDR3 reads CASKQIGQGANYYGYTF. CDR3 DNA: TGTGCCAGCAAACAAATAGGACAGGGGGCAAATTACTATGGCTACACCTTC. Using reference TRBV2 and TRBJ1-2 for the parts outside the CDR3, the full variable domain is EPEVTQTPSHQVTQMGQEVILRCVPISNHLYFYWYRQILGQKVEFLVSFYNNEISEKSEIFDDQFSVERPDGSNFTLKIRSTKLEDSAMYFCASKQIGQGANYYGYTFGSGTRLTVV.

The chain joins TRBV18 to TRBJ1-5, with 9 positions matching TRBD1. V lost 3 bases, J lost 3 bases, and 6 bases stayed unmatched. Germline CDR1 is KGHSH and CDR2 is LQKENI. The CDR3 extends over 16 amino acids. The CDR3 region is CASSPKGQGYNQPQHF. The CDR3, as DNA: TGTGCCAGCTCACCCAAGGGACAGGGCTACAATCAGCCCCAGCATTTT.

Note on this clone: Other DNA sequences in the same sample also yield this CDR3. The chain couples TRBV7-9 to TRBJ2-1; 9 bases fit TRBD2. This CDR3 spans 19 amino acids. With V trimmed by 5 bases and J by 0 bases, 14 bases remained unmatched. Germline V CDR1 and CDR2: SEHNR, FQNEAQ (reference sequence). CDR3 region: CASSMWGLAGGSSYNEQFF. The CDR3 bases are TGTGCCAGCAGCATGTGGGGACTCGCGGGGGGGAGCTCCTACAATGAGCAGTTCTTC.

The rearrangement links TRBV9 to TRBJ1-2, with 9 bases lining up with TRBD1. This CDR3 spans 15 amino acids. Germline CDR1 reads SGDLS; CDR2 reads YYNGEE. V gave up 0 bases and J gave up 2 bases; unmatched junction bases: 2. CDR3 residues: CASSVAGTGNYGYTF. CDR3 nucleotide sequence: TGTGCCAGCAGCGTAGCCGGGACAGGGAACTATGGCTACACCTTC.

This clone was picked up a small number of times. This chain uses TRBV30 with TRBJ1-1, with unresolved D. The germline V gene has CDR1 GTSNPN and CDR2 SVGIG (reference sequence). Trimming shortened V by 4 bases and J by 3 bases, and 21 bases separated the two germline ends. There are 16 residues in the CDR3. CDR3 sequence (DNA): TGTGCCTGGAAAAGCCTGGGAGGCTCTACGGACACTGAAGCTTTCTTT. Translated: CAWKSLGGSTDTEAFF.

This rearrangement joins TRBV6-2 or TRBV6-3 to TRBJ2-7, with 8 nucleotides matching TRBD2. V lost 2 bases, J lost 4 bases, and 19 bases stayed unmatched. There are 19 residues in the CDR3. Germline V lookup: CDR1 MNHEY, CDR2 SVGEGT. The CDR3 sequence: CASSYRDVAGGVISYEQYF. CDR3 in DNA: TGTGCCAGCAGTTACCGGGACGTCGCGGGGGGTGTAATTAGTTACGAGCAGTACTTC.

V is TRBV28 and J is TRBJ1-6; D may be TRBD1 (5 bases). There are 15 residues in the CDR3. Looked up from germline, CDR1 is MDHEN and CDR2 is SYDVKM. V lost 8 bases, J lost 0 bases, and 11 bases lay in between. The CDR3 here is CASSGSYSYNSPLHF. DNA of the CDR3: TGTGCCAGCTCAGGGTCTTACTCCTATAATTCACCCCTCCACTTT.

The CDR3 reads CASSYWAGTNYGYTF. DNA for the CDR3: TGTGCCAGCAGTTACTGGGCAGGAACCAACTATGGCTACACCTTC. The chain uses TRBV6-4 and TRBJ1-2, with D hard to call. V lost 5 bases and J lost 2, with 15 bases in between. Germline V gene data show CDR1 as MRHNA and CDR2 as SNTAGT. The CDR3 length is 15 residues.

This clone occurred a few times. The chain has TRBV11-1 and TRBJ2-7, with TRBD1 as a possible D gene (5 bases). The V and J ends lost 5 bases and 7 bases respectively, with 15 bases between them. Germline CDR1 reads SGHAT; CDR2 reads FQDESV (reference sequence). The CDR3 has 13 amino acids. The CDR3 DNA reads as TGTGCCAGCAGCCCAGGGTCAGGATATGAGCAGTACTTC. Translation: CASSPGSGYEQYF.

The CDR3 sequence: CAVKTGPSYGYTF. In nucleotides, the CDR3 is TGTGCCGTCAAGACAGGGCCCAGCTATGGCTACACCTTC. The V call is TRBV30, the J call TRBJ1-2; the match to TRBD1 covers 7 bases. Germline loops: CDR1 GTSNPN, CDR2 SVGIG (reference sequence). Losses at the gene ends were 8 bases for V and 4 bases for J; bases not matched to a gene: 10. This CDR3 comprises 13 residues.

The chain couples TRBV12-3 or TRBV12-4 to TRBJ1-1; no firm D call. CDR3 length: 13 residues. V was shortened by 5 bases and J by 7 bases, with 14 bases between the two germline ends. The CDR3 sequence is CASSPPLRSEAFF. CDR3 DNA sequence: TGTGCCAGCAGTCCACCCCTAAGAAGTGAAGCTTTCTTT.

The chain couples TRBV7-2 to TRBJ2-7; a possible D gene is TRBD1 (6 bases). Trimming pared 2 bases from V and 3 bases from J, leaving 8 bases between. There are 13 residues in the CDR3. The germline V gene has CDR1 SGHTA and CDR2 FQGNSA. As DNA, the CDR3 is TGTGCCAGCAGCTTACAGGACAGCTACGAGCAGTACTTC. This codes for CASSLQDSYEQYF.

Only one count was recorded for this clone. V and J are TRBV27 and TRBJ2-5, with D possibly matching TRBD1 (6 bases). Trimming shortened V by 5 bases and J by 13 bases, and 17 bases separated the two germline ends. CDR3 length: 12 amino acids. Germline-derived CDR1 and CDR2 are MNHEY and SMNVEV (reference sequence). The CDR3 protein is CASSAQGPPVYF. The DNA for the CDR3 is TGTGCCAGCAGTGCGCAGGGGCCCCCGGTGTACTTC.

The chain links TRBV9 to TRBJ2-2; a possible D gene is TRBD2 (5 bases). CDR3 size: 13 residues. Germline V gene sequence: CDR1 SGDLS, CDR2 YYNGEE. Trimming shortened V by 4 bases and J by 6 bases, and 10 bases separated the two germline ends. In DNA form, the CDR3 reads TGTGCCAGCAGCCCGGGGTTGGCCGGGGAGCTGTTTTTT. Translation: CASSPGLAGELFF.

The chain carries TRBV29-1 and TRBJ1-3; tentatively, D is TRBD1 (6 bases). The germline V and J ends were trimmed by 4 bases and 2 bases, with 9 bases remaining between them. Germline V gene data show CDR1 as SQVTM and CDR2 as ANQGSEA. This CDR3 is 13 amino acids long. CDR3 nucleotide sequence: TGCAGCGTTGTAGGGGGTACTGGAAACACCATATATTTT. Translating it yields CSVVGGTGNTIYF.

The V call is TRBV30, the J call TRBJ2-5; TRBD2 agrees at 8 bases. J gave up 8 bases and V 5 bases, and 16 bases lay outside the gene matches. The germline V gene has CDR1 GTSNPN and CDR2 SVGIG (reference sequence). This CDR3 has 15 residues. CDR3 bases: TGTGCCTGGCGCCCTAGCGCGGGGGGTGGGGGTACCCAGTACTTC. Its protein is CAWRPSAGGGGTQYF.

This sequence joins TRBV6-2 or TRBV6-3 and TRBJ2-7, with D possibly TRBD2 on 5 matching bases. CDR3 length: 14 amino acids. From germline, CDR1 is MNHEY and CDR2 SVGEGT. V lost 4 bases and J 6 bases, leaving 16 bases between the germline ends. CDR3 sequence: CASSLEVGRPEQYF. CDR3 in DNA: TGTGCCAGCAGTTTGGAGGTAGGGCGGCCCGAGCAGTACTTC.

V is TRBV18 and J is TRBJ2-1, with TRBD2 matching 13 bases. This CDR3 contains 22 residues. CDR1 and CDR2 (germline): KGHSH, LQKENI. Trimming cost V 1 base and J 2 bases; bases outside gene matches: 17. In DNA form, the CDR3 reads TGTGCCAGCTCACCACAAGGGACTAGCGGGGCTACCCTAGAGAGGGCCTACAATGAGCAGTTCTTC. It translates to CASSPQGTSGATLERAYNEQFF.

CDR3 protein: CASSLAPGTGNTIYF. CDR3 nucleotides: TGTGCCAGCAGCTTAGCGCCAGGGACTGGAAACACCATATATTTT. The V gene is TRBV7-6, the J gene TRBJ1-3, with D possibly being TRBD1 (5 bases). Germline loops: CDR1 SGHVS, CDR2 FNYEAQ. V was shortened by 0 bases and J by 2 bases, with 8 bases between the two germline ends. The CDR3 has 15 amino acids.